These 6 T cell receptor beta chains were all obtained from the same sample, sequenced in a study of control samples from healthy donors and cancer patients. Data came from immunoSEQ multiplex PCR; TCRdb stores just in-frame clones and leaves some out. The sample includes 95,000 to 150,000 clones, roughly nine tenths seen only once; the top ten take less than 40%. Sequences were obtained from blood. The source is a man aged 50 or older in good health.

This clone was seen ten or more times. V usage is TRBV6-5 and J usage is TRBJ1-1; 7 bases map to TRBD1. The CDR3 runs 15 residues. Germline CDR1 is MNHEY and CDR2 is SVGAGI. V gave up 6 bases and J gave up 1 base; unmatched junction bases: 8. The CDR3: CASRYHRGGNTEAFF. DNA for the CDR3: TGTGCCAGCAGATATCACAGGGGAGGGAACACTGAAGCTTTCTTT.

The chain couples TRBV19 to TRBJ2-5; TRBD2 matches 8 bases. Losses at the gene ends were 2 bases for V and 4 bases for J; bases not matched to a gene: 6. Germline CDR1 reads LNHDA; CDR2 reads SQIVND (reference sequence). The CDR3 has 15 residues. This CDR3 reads CASSIRTGGGETQYF. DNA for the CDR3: TGTGCCAGTAGTATAAGGACGGGAGGGGGAGAGACCCAGTACTTC. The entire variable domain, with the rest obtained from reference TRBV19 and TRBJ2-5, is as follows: DGGITQSPKYLFRKEGQNVTLSCEQNLNHDAMYWYRQDPGQGLRLIYYSQIVNDFQKGDIAEGYSVSREKKESFPLTVTSAQKNPTAFYLCASSIRTGGGETQYFGPGTRLLVL.

CDR3 coding DNA: TGTGCCAGCAGCGAGAGAGACAGGGTGAACACTGAAGCTTTCTTT. Protein product: CASSERDRVNTEAFF. The rearrangement uses TRBV5-4 and TRBJ1-1; 7 bases are shared with TRBD1. In germline, CDR1 is SGHNT, CDR2 YYREEE (reference sequence). V lost 4 bases and J lost 0; bases outside the gene matches: 6. The CDR3 is made up of 15 amino acids.

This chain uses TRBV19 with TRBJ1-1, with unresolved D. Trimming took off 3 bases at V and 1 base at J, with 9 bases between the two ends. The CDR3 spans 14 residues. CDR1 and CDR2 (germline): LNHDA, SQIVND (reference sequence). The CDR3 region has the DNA TGTGCCAGTAGTATGGGAGGACGGAACACTGAAGCTTTCTTT. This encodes CASSMGGRNTEAFF.

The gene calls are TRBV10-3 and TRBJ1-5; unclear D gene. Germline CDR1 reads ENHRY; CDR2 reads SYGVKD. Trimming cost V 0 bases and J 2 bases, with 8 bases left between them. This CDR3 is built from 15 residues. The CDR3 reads CAISESEVRNQPQHF. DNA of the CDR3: TGTGCCATCAGTGAGTCGGAGGTTCGCAATCAGCCCCAGCATTTT.

DNA for the CDR3: TGTGCCAGCTCACCACCTTCCAGAGCTCAAGAGACCCAGTACTTC. Amino acid sequence: CASSPPSRAQETQYF. The chain recombines TRBV18 with TRBJ2-5; D uncertain. Trimming shortened V by 0 bases and J by 2 bases, and 10 bases separated the two germline ends. This CDR3 has 15 amino acids. CDR1 and CDR2 (germline): KGHSH, LQKENI.